Presented here are 29 T cell receptor beta chains from one specimen sequenced in a study of T cells in Graves' hyperthyroidism and ophthalmopathy (dated by TCRdb to between 2018 and 2020). The library was made by multiplex PCR. Sequencing relied on an Illumina HiSeq 2000. The TCR beta CDR3 regions were amplified from the RNA transcripts. The first round of RT-PCR for the TCR CDR3 was performed with the HTBI primer set and the Qiagen OneStep RT-PCR kit. TCRdb applied fastp at Q25 and MiXCR to the public reads, then kept only in-frame beta chains. Entries are consolidated by CDR3 protein sequence, retaining the most common genes and DNA. The sample includes about 610,000 distinct CDR3 sequences, with under 15% observed a single time. The ten largest account for over 3.5% of the sample. The sequenced material came from blood. The origin of the receptors is a woman aged 40 to 55 with Graves' ophthalmopathy.

This rearrangement joins TRBV6-1 to TRBJ2-7; no clear D. Germline lookup yields CDR1 MNHNS and CDR2 SASEGT. With 8 bases removed from V and 4 bases from J, the gap between germline ends came to 15 bases. The CDR3 contains 13 residues. The CDR3, as DNA: TGTGCCAGCCAGAAAGGGATAGAGTACGAGCAGTACTTC. Residues: CASQKGIEYEQYF.

This chain connects TRBV3-1 to TRBJ2-7, with D unresolved. The V gene's germline CDR1 is LGHDT and CDR2 YNNKEL (reference sequence). V was pared by 0 bases and J by 3 bases, with 12 bases between. CDR3 length: 15 amino acids. In nucleotides, the CDR3 is TGTGCCAGCAGCCAAGAAAACGGCATAATCTACGAGCAGTACTTC. Amino acids: CASSQENGIIYEQYF.

This clonotype was detected ten times or more. This rearrangement joins TRBV20-1 to TRBJ2-7, with a tentative D call TRBD1 (5 bases). CDR1 is DFQATT, CDR2 SNEGSKA, per germline (reference sequence). Trimming left V 1 base short and J 8 bases short, with 12 bases between. CDR3 length: 12 residues. The CDR3 DNA is TGCAGTGCTAGAGGGGATGGGGCAAAGCAGTACTTC. This encodes CSARGDGAKQYF.

V and J are TRBV7-2 and TRBJ1-2, with 8 bases lining up with TRBD1. This CDR3 is built from 15 residues. V shed 5 bases, J shed 7 bases, and the junction held 12 bases outside the gene matches. Looked up from germline, CDR1 is SGHTA and CDR2 is FQGNSA. Here the CDR3 reads CASSETGAVSGGYTF. CDR3 in DNA: TGTGCCAGCAGCGAGACAGGGGCCGTCTCGGGTGGCTACACCTTC.

This clonotype showed up many times. The genes are TRBV10-3 and TRBJ2-7; 9 bases are a match to TRBD2. Germline CDR1 reads ENHRY; CDR2 reads SYGVKD. V trimming: 11 bases; J trimming: 2 bases; junction bases outside the gene matches: 10. The CDR3 covers 14 residues. CDR3 DNA sequence: TGTGCCCCCCCGGCCGCTAGCGGGGCCTACGAGCAGTACTTC. Translation: CAPPAASGAYEQYF.

This clonotype was seen many times. V usage is TRBV4-3 and J usage is TRBJ2-7; 7 bases are a match to TRBD2. Germline values: CDR1 LGHNA, CDR2 YSLEER. This CDR3 contains 17 residues. J was trimmed by 1 base and V by 0 bases; bases with no gene match: 9. In DNA form, the CDR3 reads TGCGCCAGCAGCCAAGATAAATGGGCGGGGGTATCCTACGAGCAGTACTTC. It specifies CASSQDKWAGVSYEQYF.

The genes are TRBV30 and TRBJ2-1, with no clear D. Trimming shortened V by 0 bases and J by 6 bases, and 9 bases separated the two germline ends. This CDR3 contains 13 residues. Germline V gene lookup returns CDR1 GTSNPN and CDR2 SVGIG (reference sequence). CDR3 in amino acids: CAWSVSSLNEQFF. The CDR3 DNA follows: TGTGCCTGGAGTGTATCGTCTCTCAATGAGCAGTTCTTC.

This clonotype occurred many times. This sequence joins TRBV6-1 and TRBJ1-1; the D is unclear. The CDR3 has 12 residues. Germline CDR1 and CDR2: MNHNS and SASEGT. V lost 6 bases to trimming and J lost 7 bases, with 12 bases between them. CDR3 DNA sequence: TGTGCCAGCAGCTCAACCTCCGATGAAGCTTTCTTT. Translation: CASSSTSDEAFF.

The chain links TRBV5-1 to TRBJ2-7; D ambiguous. Germline CDR1 and CDR2: SGHRS and YFSETQ. The length of the CDR3 is 14 residues. V was trimmed by 4 bases and J by 3 bases, leaving 14 bases between them. Written as DNA, the CDR3 is TGCGCCAGCAGCCCCCCGGAAGCGAACTACGAGCAGTACTTC. Its protein product is CASSPPEANYEQYF. Together with reference TRBV5-1 and TRBJ2-7, the CDR3 gives the full variable domain: KAGVTQTPRYLIKTRGQQVTLSCSPISGHRSVSWYQQTPGQGLQFLFEYFSETQRNKGNFPGRFSGRQFSNSRSEMNVSTLELGDSALYLCASSPPEANYEQYFGPGTRLTVT.

The table lists this clonotype with many counts. The V and J genes are TRBV6-5 and TRBJ2-7; 8 bases align to TRBD2. CDR1 and CDR2 (germline): MNHEY, SVGAGI. The V segment lost 8 bases and the J segment 2 bases; nucleotides outside the gene matches: 5. The CDR3 runs 13 residues. In DNA, the CDR3 is TGTGCCAGCGCCGTCGGGGGGGCCTACGAGCAGTACTTC. Protein sequence: CASAVGGAYEQYF.

The chain is built from TRBV27 and TRBJ2-7, with D perhaps given as TRBD1 or TRBD2 (5 bases each). V lost 2 bases, J lost 2 bases, and 13 bases lay in between. Germline CDR1 is MNHEY and CDR2 is SMNVEV (reference sequence). The CDR3 runs 15 residues. The CDR3 DNA reads as TGTGCCAGCAGTTTAGGGGGTTTTGCTACCTACGAGCAGTACTTC. Its translation is CASSLGGFATYEQYF.

This clonotype has at least ten counts. The chain combines TRBV28 with TRBJ2-5, with TRBD2 matching 7 bases. V trimming: 4 bases; J trimming: 3 bases; junction bases outside the gene matches: 11. Per germline, CDR1 MDHEN and CDR2 SYDVKM. The CDR3 extends over 16 amino acids. CDR3 sequence (DNA): TGTGCCAGCAGTTCCCTCGGCAGGGCGGGGGAAGAGACCCAGTACTTC. This gives the protein CASSSLGRAGEETQYF.

The chain carries TRBV3-1 and TRBJ2-7; tentative D call: TRBD2 (6 bases). The V end lost 0 bases, the J end lost 3 bases, and 12 bases lay between the germline ends. CDR3 size: 15 residues. CDR1 and CDR2 (germline): LGHDT, YNNKEL (reference sequence). The CDR3 loop is CASSQDPRESYEQYF. CDR3 sequence (DNA): TGTGCCAGCAGCCAAGATCCACGGGAGAGCTACGAGCAGTACTTC.

The table lists this clonotype with many counts. The chain combines TRBV28 with TRBJ2-5, with 8 bases aligning to TRBD2. Trimming cost V 10 bases and J 4 bases; bases outside gene matches: 14. CDR3 length: 15 residues. The germline V gene has CDR1 MDHEN and CDR2 SYDVKM. The CDR3 nucleotides are TGTGCCATAGCATTGCGGGGGGCGCGTTTAGAGACCCAGTACTTC. Translated, it gives CAIALRGARLETQYF.

This clonotype was found many times. V is TRBV6-2 or TRBV6-3 and J is TRBJ2-5; the D is unclear. CDR1 MNHEY and CDR2 SVGEGT come from the germline V gene. The ends were cut back, 5 bases at V and 2 bases at J, with 12 bases in the middle. The CDR3 runs to 14 residues. CDR3 DNA: TGTGCCAGCAGTCATCCCCCCGCACAAGAGACCCAGTACTTC. It is translated as CASSHPPAQETQYF.

This clonotype was observed many times. The chain carries TRBV28 and TRBJ2-1; D may match TRBD1 or TRBD2 (5 bases each). This CDR3 has 17 amino acids. Germline V lookup: CDR1 MDHEN, CDR2 SYDVKM. V was shortened by 5 bases and J by 0 bases, with 17 bases between the two germline ends. The CDR3 DNA reads as TGTGCCAGCAGTCCCATCCCGGGACGCACCTCCTACAATGAGCAGTTCTTC. This sequence encodes CASSPIPGRTSYNEQFF.

This clonotype showed up many times. The chain combines TRBV4-1 with TRBJ1-1; D gene ambiguous. Trimming took off 1 base at V and 5 bases at J, with 8 bases between the two ends. The CDR3 is 13 residues long. The germline V gene has CDR1 MGHRA and CDR2 YSYEKL. This chain's CDR3 is CASSQVRATEAFF. CDR3 nucleotide sequence: TGCGCCAGCAGCCAAGTAAGGGCGACTGAAGCTTTCTTT.

This clonotype showed up many times. The chain recombines TRBV6-1 with TRBJ1-3; no definite D call. This CDR3 spans 16 amino acids. Germline V gives CDR1 MNHNS, CDR2 SASEGT. The V gene lost 6 bases and the J gene lost 0 bases, with 15 bases spanning the gap. As DNA, the CDR3 is TGTGCCAGCAGGCAAGGACCGACCCGCTCTGGAAACACCATATATTTT. This translates into CASRQGPTRSGNTIYF.

The CDR3 reads CASSLGTYNEQFF. CDR3 in DNA: TGCGCCAGCTCTCTGGGCACCTACAATGAGCAGTTCTTC. V usage is TRBV5-1 and J usage is TRBJ2-1; unclear D gene. Germline lookup yields CDR1 SGHRS and CDR2 YFSETQ. V lost 7 bases to trimming and J lost 2 bases, with 10 bases between them. The CDR3 has 13 amino acids.

This clonotype was seen ten or more times. The V call is TRBV6-5, the J call TRBJ1-3; D uncertain. V shed 2 bases and J shed 3 bases, with 8 bases lying between them. CDR3 length: 14 residues. The germline V gene has CDR1 MNHEY and CDR2 SVGAGI. The CDR3 reads CASSYMGDGNTIYF. The DNA for the CDR3 is TGTGCCAGCAGTTACATGGGAGATGGAAACACCATATATTTT.

Turning to this clonotype: This could be a read error, since a much larger clone is one nucleotide away. V and J are TRBV7-3 and TRBJ2-5; D is undetermined. The germline V gene encodes CDR1 SGHTA and CDR2 FQGTGA. The V and J ends lost 5 bases and 6 bases respectively, with 16 bases between them. The CDR3 length is 14 residues. The CDR3 is CASSVGIGGKTQYF. In DNA, the CDR3 is TGTGCCAGCAGCGTGGGGATAGGTGGAAAGACCCAGTACTTC. Variable domain in full (rest from reference TRBV7-3 and TRBJ2-5): GAGVSQTPSNKVTEKGKYVELRCDPISGHTALYWYRQSLGQGPEFLIYFQGTGAADDSGLPNDRFFAVRPEGSVSTLKIQRTERGDSAVYLCASSVGIGGKTQYFGPGTRLLVL.

The V gene is TRBV7-9, the J gene TRBJ2-2; TRBD2 matches 12 bases. CDR1 SEHNR and CDR2 FQNEAQ come from the germline V gene (reference sequence). Trimming cost V 4 bases and J 4 bases; bases outside gene matches: 1. The CDR3 runs to 15 residues. The CDR3 loop reads CASSWTSGATGELFF. The CDR3 DNA sequence: TGTGCCAGCAGCTGGACTAGCGGGGCCACCGGGGAGCTGTTTTTT. The full variable domain, in which reference TRBV7-9 and TRBJ2-2 provide the parts outside the CDR3, is DTGVSQNPRHKITKRGQNVTFRCDPISEHNRLYWYRQTLGQGPEFLTYFQNEAQLEKSRLLSDRFSAERPKGSFSTLEIQRTEQGDSAMYLCASSWTSGATGELFFGEGSRLTVL.

This clonotype has at least ten counts. The chain joins TRBV7-8 to TRBJ1-2, with D possibly being TRBD1 (6 bases). This CDR3 is built from 16 residues. The germline gives CDR1 SGHVS, CDR2 FQNEAQ. V lost 1 base and J lost 2, with 14 bases in between. The CDR3 region is CASSLGSGGSNYGYTF. In DNA, the CDR3 is TGTGCCAGCAGCTTAGGGTCGGGGGGCTCGAACTATGGCTACACCTTC.

There are many counts of this clonotype. V usage is TRBV11-1 and J usage is TRBJ2-1, with TRBD1 identical over 8 bases. The CDR3 contains 15 residues. Germline V gene data show CDR1 as SGHAT and CDR2 as FQDESV (reference sequence). After removal of 5 bases from V and 5 bases from J, the junction contained 8 bases not matched to a gene. The CDR3 bases are TGTGCCAGCAGCCCGGCCTTGACAGGGGACAATGAGCAGTTCTTC. Residues: CASSPALTGDNEQFF.

In its sample, this clonotype was seen a few times. The chain links TRBV6-2 or TRBV6-3 to TRBJ2-6, with 7 bases fitting TRBD1. Germline lookup yields CDR1 MNHEY and CDR2 SVGEGT. The CDR3 contains 19 residues. Trimming at V came to 5 bases and at J to 0 bases, leaving 13 bases not matched to a gene. CDR3 nucleotide sequence: TGTGCCAGCAGTCGATACTCTACAGGGGCTTCCTCTGGGGCCAACGTCCTGACTTTC. It encodes CASSRYSTGASSGANVLTF.

This clonotype has a count of ten or more. At one end, the junction sequence differs from germline, possibly due to a read error. V usage is TRBV28 and J usage is TRBJ2-2, with a tentative D call TRBD2 (5 bases). Germline V gene data show CDR1 as MDHEN and CDR2 as SYDVKM. This CDR3 has 15 amino acids. The CDR3 region is CASSFYAANTGELSF. The DNA of the CDR3 is TGTGCCAGCAGTTTTTACGCGGCGAACACCGGGGAGCTGTCTTTT.

This clonotype was recorded a few times. The V call is TRBV11-2, the J call TRBJ2-7, with D possibly TRBD2 on 6 matching bases. This CDR3 spans 15 amino acids. CDR1 and CDR2 (germline): SGHAT, FQNNGV. Trimming left V 1 base short and J 7 bases short, with 17 bases between. The CDR3 sequence is CASSLGSGDPWEQYF. The DNA for the CDR3 is TGTGCCAGCAGCTTAGGCTCGGGGGACCCGTGGGAGCAGTACTTC.

J is TRBJ1-5 and V is TRBV7-2, with D possibly matching TRBD1 (5 bases). Germline assignment: CDR1 SGHTA and CDR2 FQGNSA. Trimming took 0 bases from V and 0 from J, leaving 9 bases between them. The CDR3 is 16 residues long. CDR3 sequence (DNA): TGTGCCAGCAGCTTAGCTGGGGGGAATAGCAATCAGCCCCAGCATTTT. Its translation: CASSLAGGNSNQPQHF.

This clonotype has a count of ten or more. J is TRBJ1-1 and V is TRBV27, with D hard to call. From germline, CDR1 is MNHEY and CDR2 SMNVEV (reference sequence). Trimming shortened V by 5 bases and J by 4 bases, and 11 bases separated the two germline ends. The CDR3 has 13 amino acids. CDR3 protein: CASSPNTLTEAFF. The CDR3 nucleotides are TGTGCCAGCAGTCCAAACACGCTCACTGAAGCTTTCTTT.